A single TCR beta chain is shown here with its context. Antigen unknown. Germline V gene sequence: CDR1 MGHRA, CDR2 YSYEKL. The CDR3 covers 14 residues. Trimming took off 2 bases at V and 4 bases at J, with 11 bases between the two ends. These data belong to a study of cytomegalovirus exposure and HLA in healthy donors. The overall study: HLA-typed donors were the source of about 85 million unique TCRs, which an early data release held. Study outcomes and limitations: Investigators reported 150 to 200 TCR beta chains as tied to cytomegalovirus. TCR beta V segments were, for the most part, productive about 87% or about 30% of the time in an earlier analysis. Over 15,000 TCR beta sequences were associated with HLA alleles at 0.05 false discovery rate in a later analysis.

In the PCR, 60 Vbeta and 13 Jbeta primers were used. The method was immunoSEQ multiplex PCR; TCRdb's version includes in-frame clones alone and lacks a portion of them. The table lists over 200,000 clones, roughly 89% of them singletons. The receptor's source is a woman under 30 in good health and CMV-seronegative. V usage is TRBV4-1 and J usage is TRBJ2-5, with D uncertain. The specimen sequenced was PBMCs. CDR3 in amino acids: CASSQNGQAETQYF. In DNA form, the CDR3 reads TGCGCCAGCAGCCAAAATGGGCAAGCAGAGACCCAGTACTTC.